This T cell receptor (beta chain) was profiled in a study of blood T cell repertoires in COVID-19. Study information: Sites in the United States, Italy and Spain provided acute and convalescent COVID-19 samples. Sources were T cells, B-cell-depleted T cells, or PBMCs; the material itself was cDNA or gDNA.

This table comes from immunoSEQ multiplex PCR, and its TCRdb copy is limited to in-frame clones, with some not included. The table has about 320,000 clones, around nine tenths seen once. CDR1 and CDR2 from the germline V gene are SGHTA and FQGTGA. The V end was cut by 5 bases, the J end by 9 bases, with 17 bases between. The CDR3 is 14 amino acids. The sample taken for sequencing was PBMCs or T cells enriched from blood (not recorded which). The clonotype originates from a man aged 60 to 69 who had recovered from COVID-19. The V gene is TRBV7-3, the J gene TRBJ2-1; perhaps TRBD1 as D (6 bases). The CDR3 sequence: CASSPHQQGPEQFF. Here the CDR3 DNA reads TGTGCCAGCAGCCCTCATCAACAGGGCCCTGAGCAGTTCTTC.